The 11 T cell receptor beta chains below were found in one sample sequenced in a study of T cells after yellow fever vaccination. TCRdb passed the 5' RACE reads through MiXCR, listing each CDR3 protein once. The sample includes around 250,000 distinct CDR3 sequences, roughly 5% of them seen just once. The sequences come from CD4+ T cells sorted from PBMCs, collected on the day of the yellow fever booster vaccination. The receptors originated from a man aged 18 to 29 who received the YFV17D yellow fever vaccine.

The chain links TRBV5-4 to TRBJ2-5; the D is unclear. There are 13 residues in the CDR3. CDR1 is SGHNT, CDR2 YYREEE, per germline (reference sequence). Trimming cost V 2 bases and J 2 bases, with 7 bases left between them. CDR3 protein: CASSFQRQETQYF. The CDR3 nucleotides are TGTGCCAGCAGCTTTCAACGACAAGAGACCCAGTACTTC. The full variable domain, in which reference TRBV5-4 and TRBJ2-5 provide the parts outside the CDR3, is ETGVTQSPTHLIKTRGQQVTLRCSSQSGHNTVSWYQQALGQGPQFIFQYYREEENGRGNFPPRFSGLQFPNYSSELNVNALELDDSALYLCASSFQRQETQYFGPGTRLLVL.

The chain combines TRBV10-3 with TRBJ2-3; the D is unclear. This CDR3 is built from 13 residues. Trimming took 10 bases from V and 2 from J, leaving 13 bases between them. The germline gives CDR1 ENHRY, CDR2 SYGVKD. The CDR3: CASHRPFTDTQYF. CDR3 sequence (DNA): TGTGCCAGTCATAGGCCTTTCACAGATACGCAGTATTTT.

The chain recombines TRBV6-5 with TRBJ1-2; a weak D match, TRBD1 (6 bases). Germline V gene sequence: CDR1 MNHEY, CDR2 SVGAGI. This CDR3 has 15 amino acids. Trimming took off 0 bases at V and 4 bases at J, with 12 bases between the two ends. CDR3 sequence (DNA): TGTGCCAGCAGTTACTCGAGGGGGGCGAGCTATGGCTACACCTTC. The encoded protein is CASSYSRGASYGYTF.

This clonotype came up many times. This sequence joins TRBV7-6 and TRBJ2-5; D might be TRBD1 (6 bases). Germline assignment: CDR1 SGHVS and CDR2 FNYEAQ. The CDR3 covers 14 residues. V was clipped by 3 bases and J by 4 bases, with 12 bases between them. The CDR3 sequence: CASSLGHIGETQYF. The CDR3 DNA follows: TGTGCCAGCAGCTTGGGACACATTGGAGAGACCCAGTACTTC.

At least ten counts were recorded for this clonotype. J is TRBJ2-4 and V is TRBV12-3 or TRBV12-4; 8 bases align to TRBD2. The CDR3 loop spans 17 amino acids. The V gene end was trimmed by 3 bases and the J gene end by 0 bases; junction bases not matched to a gene: 7. CDR3 sequence: CASSFSRGDLAKNIQYF. CDR3 DNA sequence: TGTGCCAGCAGTTTCTCGCGGGGGGACCTAGCCAAAAACATTCAGTACTTC.

This clonotype was picked up many times. The chain recombines TRBV7-2 with TRBJ2-7, with D perhaps given as TRBD1 or TRBD2 (5 bases each). The germline V gene encodes CDR1 SGHTA and CDR2 FQGNSA. The CDR3 is made up of 15 amino acids. Trimming removed 0 bases at V and 2 bases at J, with 11 bases between. The CDR3 DNA reads as TGTGCCAGCAGCTTAGCTTCGGGACGGACCTACGAGCAGTACTTC. Amino acid sequence: CASSLASGRTYEQYF.

At least ten counts were recorded for this clonotype. V is TRBV9 and J is TRBJ2-6, with D uncertain. Germline-derived CDR1 and CDR2 are SGDLS and YYNGEE. This CDR3 has 15 residues. The V end lost 0 bases, the J end lost 2 bases, and 6 bases lay between the germline ends. CDR3: CASSVGGTGANVLTF. In DNA form, the CDR3 reads TGTGCCAGCAGCGTAGGGGGAACTGGGGCCAACGTCCTGACTTTC.

The V gene is TRBV20-1, the J gene TRBJ2-7, with 8 bases matching TRBD2. Germline trimming cut 5 bases from V and 0 bases from J; bases unmatched to any gene: 9. The CDR3 runs to 15 residues. The germline CDR1 and CDR2 sequences are DFQATT and SNEGSKA (reference sequence). CDR3 in amino acids: CSAERPAGASYEQYF. The CDR3 DNA is TGCAGTGCTGAGAGGCCAGCGGGGGCCTCCTACGAGCAGTACTTC.

V and J are TRBV25-1 and TRBJ1-1, with D uncertain. The CDR3 length is 13 residues. V was clipped by 3 bases and J by 5 bases, with 10 bases between them. From germline, CDR1 is MGHDK and CDR2 SYGVNS. CDR3 loop: CASSDSGWTEAFF. In DNA, the CDR3 is TGTGCCAGCAGTGATTCGGGTTGGACTGAAGCTTTCTTT.

In its sample, this clonotype was seen a few times. V and J are TRBV20-1 and TRBJ1-2; 9 bases match TRBD1. This CDR3 has 13 amino acids. After removal of 6 bases from V and 1 base from J, the junction contained 3 bases not matched to a gene. CDR1 and CDR2 from the germline V gene are DFQATT and SNEGSKA (reference sequence). The CDR3 region has the DNA TGCAGTGCCACGGACAGGGGTAACTATGGCTACACCTTC. Protein: CSATDRGNYGYTF.

This clonotype was counted between two and nine times. The chain links TRBV7-8 to TRBJ2-7; D remains unclear. V lost 4 bases and J 0 bases, leaving 19 bases between the germline ends. Looked up from germline, CDR1 is SGHVS and CDR2 is FQNEAQ. This CDR3 comprises 17 residues. The CDR3 bases are TGTGCCAGCAGCTGGGCAGTCGGCCAGACAATCTCCTACGAGCAGTACTTC. It yields the protein CASSWAVGQTISYEQYF.